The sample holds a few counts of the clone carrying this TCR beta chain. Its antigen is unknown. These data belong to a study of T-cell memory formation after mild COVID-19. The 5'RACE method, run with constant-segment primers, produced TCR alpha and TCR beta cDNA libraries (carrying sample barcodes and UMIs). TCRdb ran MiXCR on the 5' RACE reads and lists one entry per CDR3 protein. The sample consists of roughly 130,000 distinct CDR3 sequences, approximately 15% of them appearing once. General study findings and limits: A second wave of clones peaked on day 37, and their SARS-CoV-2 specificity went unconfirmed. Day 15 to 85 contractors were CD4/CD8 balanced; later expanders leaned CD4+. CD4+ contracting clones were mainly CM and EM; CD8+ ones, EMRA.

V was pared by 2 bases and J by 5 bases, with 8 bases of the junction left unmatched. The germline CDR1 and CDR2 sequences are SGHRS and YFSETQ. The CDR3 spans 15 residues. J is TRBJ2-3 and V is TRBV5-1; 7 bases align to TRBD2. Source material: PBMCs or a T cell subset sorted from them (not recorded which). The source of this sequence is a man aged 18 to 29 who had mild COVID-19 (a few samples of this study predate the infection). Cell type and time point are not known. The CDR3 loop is CASSFSGSGGDTQYF. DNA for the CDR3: TGCGCCAGCAGCTTTAGCGGGTCGGGGGGAGATACGCAGTATTTT.